This T cell receptor (beta chain) originates from a study of T cell clonotyping in hematopoietic cell transplantation. Produced via immunoSEQ multiplex PCR; TCRdb's table is partial and in-frame only. The table lists about 16,000 clones, around 71% of them singletons. V gave up 1 base and J gave up 7 bases; unmatched junction bases: 4. CDR1 LGHNA and CDR2 YNFKEQ come from the germline V gene. The length of the CDR3 is 16 residues. The source of this sequence is a woman in her sixties in good health. Some clones in this sample may be carry-over from other donors' samples. What was sequenced was peripheral blood mononuclear cells. The V gene is TRBV4-2, the J gene TRBJ1-6, with 10 bases fitting TRBD1. The CDR3 DNA follows: TGTGCCAGCAGCCAAGTAGCGGACAGGGGGAATTCACCCCTCCACTTT. Its translation is CASSQVADRGNSPLHF.